This entry lists 8 T cell receptor beta chains sequenced from one sample in a study of Graves' ophthalmopathy and Graves' hyperthyroidism. Scientists amplified the TCR beta CDR3 regions from RNA transcripts. The authors performed first-round RT-PCR with HTBI primers and then a second-round multiplex PCR. TCRdb passed the multiplex PCR reads through MiXCR, listing each CDR3 protein once. The sample lists roughly 300,000 distinct CDR3 sequences, 15% to 20% occurring once. What was sequenced was peripheral blood. These receptors came from an adult man with Graves' ophthalmopathy.

There are many counts of this clonotype. V gene TRBV20-1 combines with J gene TRBJ1-5; no clear D gene. CDR1 DFQATT and CDR2 SNEGSKA come from the germline V gene (reference sequence). The germline V and J ends were trimmed by 0 bases and 4 bases, with 13 bases remaining between them. This CDR3 region has 15 residues. The CDR3 DNA reads TGCAGTGCTAGAGATTTTCGGCAGAGTAATCAGCCCCAGCATTTT. Encoded protein: CSARDFRQSNQPQHF.

This clonotype has ten or more counts. This rearrangement joins TRBV29-1 to TRBJ2-2; weak D call: TRBD1 (5 bases). The germline V and J ends were trimmed by 0 bases and 3 bases, with 8 bases remaining between them. The length of the CDR3 is 14 residues. The germline gives CDR1 SQVTM, CDR2 ANQGSEA. The DNA for the CDR3 is TGCAGCGTTGAAGAGGGCAGGGACACCGGGGAGCTGTTTTTT. Translated: CSVEEGRDTGELFF.

There are many counts of this clonotype. The chain is built from TRBV30 and TRBJ2-5; 9 bases map to TRBD2. CDR1 and CDR2 from the germline V gene are GTSNPN and SVGIG (reference sequence). With V trimmed by 5 bases and J by 7 bases, 26 bases remained unmatched. The CDR3 length is 19 residues. Written as DNA, the CDR3 is TGTGCCTGGGTCGGGGTGAACAGGGGACTAGCCCCTGGGTTAGGGACCCAGTACTTC. This codes for CAWVGVNRGLAPGLGTQYF.

This clonotype occurred a few times. This chain joins TRBV12-3 or TRBV12-4 and TRBJ2-7, with D perhaps TRBD1 (6 bases). Trimming removed 6 bases at V and 5 bases at J, with 11 bases between. This CDR3 contains 12 residues. The CDR3 bases are TGTGCCAGCAGGCCCAGGGGACACGAGCAGTACTTC. The encoded protein is CASRPRGHEQYF.

This clonotype was counted at least ten times. The gene calls are TRBV10-2 and TRBJ2-7; D ambiguous. The germline V and J ends were trimmed by 0 bases and 3 bases, with 9 bases remaining between them. CDR1 WSHSY and CDR2 SAAADI come from the germline V gene. The CDR3 is 14 amino acids. The CDR3 protein is CASSESFTVYEQYF. The CDR3 DNA is TGCGCCAGCAGTGAGTCGTTTACAGTCTACGAGCAGTACTTC.

This clonotype was observed at least ten times. This sequence joins TRBV6-2 or TRBV6-3 and TRBJ1-2; tentatively, D is TRBD1 (5 bases). CDR1 and CDR2 from the germline V gene are MNHEY and SVGEGT. V gave up 3 bases and J gave up 8 bases, with 7 bases separating them. The CDR3 has 11 residues. This CDR3 is CASSYTGGYTF. The CDR3 coding sequence is TGTGCCAGCAGTTATACAGGAGGCTACACCTTC.

This clonotype was counted at least ten times. The chain has TRBV13 and TRBJ2-7; 8 bases are shared with TRBD1. There are 15 residues in the CDR3. V trimming: 5 bases; J trimming: 6 bases; junction bases outside the gene matches: 12. Germline CDR1 and CDR2: PRHDT and FYEKMQ (reference sequence). The CDR3 region is CASSRSGQGQGEQYF. DNA of the CDR3: TGTGCCAGCAGCCGCTCTGGACAGGGCCAAGGCGAGCAGTACTTC.

The chain has TRBV28 and TRBJ1-3, with D hard to call. The CDR3 is made up of 17 amino acids. Trimming pared 2 bases from V and 0 bases from J, leaving 14 bases between. The V gene's germline CDR1 is MDHEN and CDR2 SYDVKM. This chain's CDR3 is CASSLLRYYDSGNTIYF. DNA of the CDR3: TGTGCCAGCAGTTTACTCCGCTATTATGACTCTGGAAACACCATATATTTT.